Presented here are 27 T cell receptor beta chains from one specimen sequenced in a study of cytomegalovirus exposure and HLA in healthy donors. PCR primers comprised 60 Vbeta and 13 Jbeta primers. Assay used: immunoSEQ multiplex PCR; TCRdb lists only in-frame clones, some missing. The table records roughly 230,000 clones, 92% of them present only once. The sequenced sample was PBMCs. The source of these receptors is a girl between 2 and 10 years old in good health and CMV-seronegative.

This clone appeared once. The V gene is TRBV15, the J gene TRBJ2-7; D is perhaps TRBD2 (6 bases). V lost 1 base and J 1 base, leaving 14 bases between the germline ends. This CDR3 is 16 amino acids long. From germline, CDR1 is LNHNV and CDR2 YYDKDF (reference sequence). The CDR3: CATSRGGLIGSYEQYF. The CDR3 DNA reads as TGTGCCACCAGCAGAGGAGGACTAATAGGTTCCTACGAGCAGTACTTC.

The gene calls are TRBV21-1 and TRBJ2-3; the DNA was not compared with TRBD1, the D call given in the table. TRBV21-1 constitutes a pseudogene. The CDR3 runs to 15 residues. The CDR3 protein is CASSARDRYTDTQYF. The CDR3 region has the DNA TGTGCCAGCAGCGCGCGGGACAGGTACACAGATACGCAGTATTTT.

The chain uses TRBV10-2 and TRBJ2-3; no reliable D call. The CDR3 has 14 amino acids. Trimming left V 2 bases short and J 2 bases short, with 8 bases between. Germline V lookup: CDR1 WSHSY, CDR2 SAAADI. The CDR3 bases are TGCGCCAGCAGTGAGGTCGTAATCACAGATACGCAGTATTTT. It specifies CASSEVVITDTQYF.

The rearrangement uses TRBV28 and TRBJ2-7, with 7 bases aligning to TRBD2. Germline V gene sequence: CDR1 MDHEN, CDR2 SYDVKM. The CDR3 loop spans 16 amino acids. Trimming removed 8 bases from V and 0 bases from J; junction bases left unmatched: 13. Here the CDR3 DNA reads TGTGCCAGCCGTCGAAGGGGAGGGGATAGCTCCTACGAGCAGTACTTC. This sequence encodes CASRRRGGDSSYEQYF.

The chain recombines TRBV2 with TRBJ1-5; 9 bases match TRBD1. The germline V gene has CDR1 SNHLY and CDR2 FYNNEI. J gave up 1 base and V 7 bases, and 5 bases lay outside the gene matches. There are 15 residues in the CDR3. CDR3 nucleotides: TGTGCCAGCAATATTGACAGGGGGAGCAATCAGCCCCAGCATTTT. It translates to CASNIDRGSNQPQHF.

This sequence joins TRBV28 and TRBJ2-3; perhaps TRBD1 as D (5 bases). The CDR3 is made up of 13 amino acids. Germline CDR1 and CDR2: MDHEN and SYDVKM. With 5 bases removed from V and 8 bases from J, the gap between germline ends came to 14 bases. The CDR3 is CASSQAGQGTQYF. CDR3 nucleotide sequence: TGTGCCAGCAGTCAAGCAGGCCAGGGTACGCAGTATTTT. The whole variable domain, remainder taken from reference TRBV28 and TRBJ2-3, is DVKVTQSSRYLVKRTGEKVFLECVQDMDHENMFWYRQDPGLGLRLIYFSYDVKMKEKGDIPEGYSVSREKKERFSLILESASTNQTSMYLCASSQAGQGTQYFGPGTRLTVL.

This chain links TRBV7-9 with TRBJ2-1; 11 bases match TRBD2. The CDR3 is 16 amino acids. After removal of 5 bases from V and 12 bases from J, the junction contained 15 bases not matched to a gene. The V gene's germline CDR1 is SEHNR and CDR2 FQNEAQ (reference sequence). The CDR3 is CASSLVLAGGPQGQFF. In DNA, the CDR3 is TGTGCCAGCAGCCTGGTGCTAGCGGGGGGTCCCCAGGGGCAGTTCTTC.

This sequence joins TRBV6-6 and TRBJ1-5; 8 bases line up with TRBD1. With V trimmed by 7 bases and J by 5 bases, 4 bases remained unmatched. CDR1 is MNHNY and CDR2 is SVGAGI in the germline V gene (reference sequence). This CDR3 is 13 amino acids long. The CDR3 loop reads CASMDRVHQPQHF. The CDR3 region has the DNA TGTGCCAGCATGGACAGGGTACATCAGCCCCAGCATTTT.

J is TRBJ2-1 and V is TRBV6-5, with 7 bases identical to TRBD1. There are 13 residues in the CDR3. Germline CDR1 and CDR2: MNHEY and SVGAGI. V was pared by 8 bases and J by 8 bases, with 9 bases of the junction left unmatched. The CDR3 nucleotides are TGTGCCAGCCGTGAGGGGGCCAGCGATGAGCAGTTCTTC. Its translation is CASREGASDEQFF.

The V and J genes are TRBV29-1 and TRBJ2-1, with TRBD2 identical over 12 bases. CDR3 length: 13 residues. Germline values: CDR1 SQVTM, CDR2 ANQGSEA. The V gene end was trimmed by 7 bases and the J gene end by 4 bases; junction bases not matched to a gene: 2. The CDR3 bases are TGCAGCGGTGGACTAGCGGGGTACAATGAGCAGTTCTTC. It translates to CSGGLAGYNEQFF.

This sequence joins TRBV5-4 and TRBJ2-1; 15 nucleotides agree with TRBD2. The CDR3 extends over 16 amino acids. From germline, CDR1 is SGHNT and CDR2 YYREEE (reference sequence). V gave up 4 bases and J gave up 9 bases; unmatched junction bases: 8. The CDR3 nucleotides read TGTGCCAGCAGCCTCGCTCCGGGACTAGCGGGGGGTGAGCAGTTCTTC. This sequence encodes CASSLAPGLAGGEQFF.

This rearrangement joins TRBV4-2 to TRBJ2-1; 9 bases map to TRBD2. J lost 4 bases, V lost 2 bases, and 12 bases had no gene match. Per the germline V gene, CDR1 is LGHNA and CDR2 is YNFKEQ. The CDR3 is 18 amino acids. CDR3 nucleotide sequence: TGTGCCAGCAGCCAAATCGGTACCACTAGCGGGCGTTACAATGAGCAGTTCTTC. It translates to CASSQIGTTSGRYNEQFF.

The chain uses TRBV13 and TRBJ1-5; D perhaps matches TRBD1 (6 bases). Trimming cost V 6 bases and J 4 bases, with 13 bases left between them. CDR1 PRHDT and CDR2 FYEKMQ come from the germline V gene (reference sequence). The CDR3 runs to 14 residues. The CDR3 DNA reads TGTGCCAGCAGTCACTCCAGGGGTAATCAGCCCCAGCATTTT. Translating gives CASSHSRGNQPQHF.

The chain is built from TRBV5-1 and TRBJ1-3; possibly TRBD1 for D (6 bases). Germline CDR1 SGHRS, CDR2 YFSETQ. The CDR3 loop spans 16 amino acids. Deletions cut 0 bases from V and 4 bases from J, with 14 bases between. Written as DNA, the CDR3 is TGCGCCAGCAGCTTGGATCGGGGGGCGAAGGGAAACACCATATATTTT. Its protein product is CASSLDRGAKGNTIYF.

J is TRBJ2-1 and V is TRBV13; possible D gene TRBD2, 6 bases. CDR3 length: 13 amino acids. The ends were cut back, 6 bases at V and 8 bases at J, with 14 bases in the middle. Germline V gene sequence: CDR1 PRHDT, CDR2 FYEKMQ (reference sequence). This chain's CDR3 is CASRGTLADEQFF. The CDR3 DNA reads TGTGCCAGCAGGGGCACCTTAGCGGATGAGCAGTTCTTC.

The CDR3 loop reads CASSQKPGLAHPSLYEQFF. In nucleotides, the CDR3 is TGCGCCAGCAGCCAGAAACCGGGACTAGCGCATCCGAGTCTGTATGAGCAGTTCTTC. The J gene is TRBJ2-1, the V gene TRBV4-1; 10 nucleotides line up with TRBD2. V dropped 3 bases and J dropped 8; count of bases not matched to a gene: 19. The CDR3 is made up of 19 amino acids. The germline V gene encodes CDR1 MGHRA and CDR2 YSYEKL.

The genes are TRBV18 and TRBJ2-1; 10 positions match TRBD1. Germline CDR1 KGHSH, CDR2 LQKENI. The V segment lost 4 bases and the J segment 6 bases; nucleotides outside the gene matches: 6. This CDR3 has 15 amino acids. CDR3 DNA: TGTGCCAGCTCACAAGCCGGGACAGGGGCCAATGAGCAGTTCTTC. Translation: CASSQAGTGANEQFF.

This CDR3 is CASSSRGGTSGRALLRETQYF. DNA of the CDR3: TGTGCCAGCAGTTCTCGGGGGGGGACTAGCGGGAGGGCCCTTTTGAGGGAGACCCAGTACTTC. This chain links TRBV27 with TRBJ2-5, with 16 bases identical to TRBD2. This CDR3 comprises 21 residues. The V gene's germline CDR1 is MNHEY and CDR2 SMNVEV (reference sequence). After removal of 4 bases from V and 5 bases from J, the junction contained 19 bases not matched to a gene.

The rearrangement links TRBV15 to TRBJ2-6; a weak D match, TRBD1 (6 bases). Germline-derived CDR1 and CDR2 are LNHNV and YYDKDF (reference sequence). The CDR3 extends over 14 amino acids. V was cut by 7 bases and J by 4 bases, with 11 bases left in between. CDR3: CATTTGKGANVLTF. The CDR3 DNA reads TGTGCCACCACAACAGGGAAAGGGGCCAACGTCCTGACTTTC. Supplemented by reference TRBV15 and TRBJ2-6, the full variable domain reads DAMVIQNPRYQVTQFGKPVTLSCSQTLNHNVMYWYQQKSSQAPKLLFHYYDKDFNNEADTPDNFQSRRPNTSFCFLDIRSPGLGDTAMYLCATTTGKGANVLTFGAGSRLTVL.

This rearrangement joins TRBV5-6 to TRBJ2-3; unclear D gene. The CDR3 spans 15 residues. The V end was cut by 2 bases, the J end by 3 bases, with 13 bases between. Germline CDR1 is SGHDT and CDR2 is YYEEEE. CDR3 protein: CASSFRAFRTDTQYF. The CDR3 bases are TGTGCCAGCAGCTTCCGAGCGTTTCGGACAGATACGCAGTATTTT. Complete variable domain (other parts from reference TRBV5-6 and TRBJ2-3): DAGVTQSPTHLIKTRGQQVTLRCSPKSGHDTVSWYQQALGQGPQFIFQYYEEEERQRGNFPDRFSGHQFPNYSSELNVNALLLGDSALYLCASSFRAFRTDTQYFGPGTRLTVL.

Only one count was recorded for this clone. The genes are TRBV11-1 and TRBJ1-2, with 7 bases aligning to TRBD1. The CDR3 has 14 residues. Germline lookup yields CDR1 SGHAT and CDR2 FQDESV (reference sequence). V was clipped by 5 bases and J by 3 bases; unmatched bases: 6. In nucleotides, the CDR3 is TGTGCCAGCAGCCCCGGGACAGACTACTATGGCTACACCTTC. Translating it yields CASSPGTDYYGYTF. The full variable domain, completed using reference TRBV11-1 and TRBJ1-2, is EAEVAQSPRYKITEKSQAVAFWCDPISGHATLYWYRQILGQGPELLVQFQDESVVDDSQLPKDRFSAERLKGVDSTLKIQPAELGDSAMYLCASSPGTDYYGYTFGSGTRLTVV.

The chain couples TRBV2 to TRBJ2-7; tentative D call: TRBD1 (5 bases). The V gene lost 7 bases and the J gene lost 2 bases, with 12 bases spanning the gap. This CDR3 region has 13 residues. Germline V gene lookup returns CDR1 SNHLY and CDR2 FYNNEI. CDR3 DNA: TGTGCCAGCAAAAAGGACACAGCCTACGAGCAGTACTTC. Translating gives CASKKDTAYEQYF.

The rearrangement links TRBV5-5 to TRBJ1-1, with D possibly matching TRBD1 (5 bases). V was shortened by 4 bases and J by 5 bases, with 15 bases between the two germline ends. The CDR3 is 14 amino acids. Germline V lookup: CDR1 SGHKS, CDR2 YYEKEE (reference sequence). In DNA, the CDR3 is TGTGCCAGCAGCATAATCCGGGGGGGAACTGAAGCTTTCTTT. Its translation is CASSIIRGGTEAFF.

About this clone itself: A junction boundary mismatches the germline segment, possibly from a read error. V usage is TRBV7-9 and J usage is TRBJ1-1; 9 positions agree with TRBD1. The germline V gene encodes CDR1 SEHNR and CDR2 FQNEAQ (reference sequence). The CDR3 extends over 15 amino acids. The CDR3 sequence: CSSSSTGGVNTEAFF. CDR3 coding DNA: TGTTCCAGCAGCTCCACAGGGGGCGTGAACACTGAAGCTTTCTTT.

The CDR3 loop reads CASSYGTSGTYEQYF. The CDR3, as DNA: TGTGCCAGCAGTTACGGGACTAGCGGGACCTACGAGCAGTACTTC. This chain connects TRBV6-5 to TRBJ2-7, with 13 bases that match TRBD2. V gave up 2 bases and J gave up 2 bases; unmatched junction bases: 0. The CDR3 extends over 15 amino acids. Germline lookup yields CDR1 MNHEY and CDR2 SVGAGI.

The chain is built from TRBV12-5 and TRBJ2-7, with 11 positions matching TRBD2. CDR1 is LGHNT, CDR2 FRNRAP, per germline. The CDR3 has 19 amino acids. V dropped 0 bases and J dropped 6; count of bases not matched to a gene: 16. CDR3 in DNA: TGTGCTAGTGGTTTGGTAAGGTTTGGTAGCGGGAGGGCGCGAACCGAGCAGTACTTC. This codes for CASGLVRFGSGRARTEQYF. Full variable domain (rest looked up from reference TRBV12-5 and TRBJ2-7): DARVTQTPRHKVTEMGQEVTMRCQPILGHNTVFWYRQTMMQGLELLAYFRNRAPLDDSGMPKDRFSAEMPDATLATLKIQPSEPRDSAVYFCASGLVRFGSGRARTEQYFGPGTRLTVT.

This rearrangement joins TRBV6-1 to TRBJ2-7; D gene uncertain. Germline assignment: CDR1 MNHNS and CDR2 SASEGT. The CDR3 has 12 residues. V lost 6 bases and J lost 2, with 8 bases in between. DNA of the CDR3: TGTGCCAGCAGCTCCACAGCCTACGAGCAGTACTTC. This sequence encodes CASSSTAYEQYF.